These 21 T cell receptor beta chains were all obtained from the same sample, sequenced in a study of CD8+CD57+ T cells in acquired aplastic anemia (dated by TCRdb to between 2017 and 2018). The run used an Illumina HiSeq 2000. TCR beta VDJ combination and CDR3 sequence profiling used genomic DNA as the template. The raw public reads went through TCRdb reprocessing: fastp at Q25, MiXCR clone calling, in-frame beta chains kept. When rows share a CDR3 protein, they turn into one entry using the most common DNA and genes. The sample table lists a few hundred thousand distinct CDR3 sequences, roughly 35% of them with a count of one. Around 1.1% of the sample is taken by the ten largest. Sequenced: sorted CD4+, CD8+, or CD8+CD57+ T cells (not recorded which) from PBMCs. Receptors were obtained from a human donor in good health, serving as a control.

In its sample, this clonotype was seen many times. The chain combines TRBV2 with TRBJ2-5; 8 nucleotides match TRBD2. Germline trimming cut 6 bases from V and 1 base from J; bases unmatched to any gene: 4. The CDR3 sequence is 14 residues long. The germline gives CDR1 SNHLY, CDR2 FYNNEI. The CDR3 nucleotides read TGTGCCAGCAGCGGGGGGGACGGCCAAGAGACCCAGTACTTC. Protein: CASSGGDGQETQYF.

The CDR3 here is CASRPPGGPKETQYF. DNA for the CDR3: TGTGCCAGCAGGCCACCGGGAGGGCCTAAAGAGACCCAGTACTTC. The V call is TRBV6-1, the J call TRBJ2-5, with 8 bases that match TRBD2. The CDR3 is made up of 15 amino acids. From germline, CDR1 is MNHNS and CDR2 SASEGT. The junction had 9 bases not matched to a gene; V was cut back by 6 bases and J by 3 bases.

In this sample, this clonotype turned up a few times. The genes are TRBV5-4 and TRBJ1-1, with TRBD1 matching over 9 bases. The CDR3 is 16 amino acids. The trim removed 3 bases at V and 5 bases at J, leaving 11 bases unmatched. CDR1 is SGHNT, CDR2 YYREEE, per germline (reference sequence). In nucleotides, the CDR3 is TGTGCCAGCAGCTACGTATTGGGACAGGGAAAAACTGAAGCTTTCTTT. Translated: CASSYVLGQGKTEAFF.

J is TRBJ2-1 and V is TRBV12-3 or TRBV12-4; 14 positions match TRBD2. The trim removed 4 bases at V and 8 bases at J, leaving 10 bases unmatched. This CDR3 contains 17 residues. As DNA, the CDR3 is TGTGCCAGCAGTTCAAGACTAGCGGGGGGGTCAGGCTATGAGCAGTTCTTC. It encodes CASSSRLAGGSGYEQFF.

This clonotype appeared many times. The V gene is TRBV9, the J gene TRBJ1-4; no firm D call. The CDR3 spans 12 residues. Germline CDR1 is SGDLS and CDR2 is YYNGEE. Between the trimmed V and J ends, which lost 2 bases and 8 bases, there was a span of 7 bases. The CDR3 nucleotides are TGTGCCAGCAGCGTCACTGGGGAAAAACTGTTTTTT. It is translated as CASSVTGEKLFF.

This clonotype was observed a handful of times. The V gene is TRBV6-1, the J gene TRBJ2-7; unclear D gene. With 5 bases removed from V and 1 base from J, the gap between germline ends came to 15 bases. Germline V gene data show CDR1 as MNHNS and CDR2 as SASEGT. The CDR3 consists of 15 residues. CDR3 in DNA: TGTGCCAGCAGTCCTCTCCTGGCAGCTTCCTACGAGCAGTACTTC. Amino acid sequence: CASSPLLAASYEQYF.

This chain joins TRBV4-3 and TRBJ1-2, with D perhaps matching TRBD1 (6 bases). Germline lookup yields CDR1 LGHNA and CDR2 YSLEER. The V gene lost 5 bases and the J gene lost 3 bases, with 10 bases spanning the gap. The CDR3 sequence is 13 residues long. This CDR3 reads CASSLDSYYGYTF. Written as DNA, the CDR3 is TGCGCCAGCAGCTTGGACAGTTACTATGGCTACACCTTC.

The J gene is TRBJ1-5, the V gene TRBV5-6; no reliable D call. V shed 1 base and J shed 3 bases, with 11 bases lying between them. The CDR3 has 15 residues. The germline CDR1 and CDR2 sequences are SGHDT and YYEEEE. The CDR3 sequence: CASSLRSGNNQPQHF. The CDR3 coding sequence is TGTGCCAGCAGCTTGCGATCGGGAAACAATCAGCCCCAGCATTTT. The full variable domain, completed using reference TRBV5-6 and TRBJ1-5, is DAGVTQSPTHLIKTRGQQVTLRCSPKSGHDTVSWYQQALGQGPQFIFQYYEEEERQRGNFPDRFSGHQFPNYSSELNVNALLLGDSALYLCASSLRSGNNQPQHFGDGTRLSIL.

V usage is TRBV6-1 and J usage is TRBJ2-5; 7 bases agree with TRBD1. This CDR3 spans 14 amino acids. The V segment lost 4 bases and the J segment 2 bases; nucleotides outside the gene matches: 4. The germline CDR1 and CDR2 sequences are MNHNS and SASEGT. In nucleotides, the CDR3 is TGTGCCAGCAGTGGGACAGGCCTTCAAGAGACCCAGTACTTC. The encoded protein is CASSGTGLQETQYF.

The chain employs TRBV30 and TRBJ1-1, with a tentative D call TRBD1 (5 bases). The V end was cut by 3 bases, the J end by 8 bases, with 22 bases between. The CDR3 extends over 15 amino acids. Germline CDR1 reads GTSNPN; CDR2 reads SVGIG (reference sequence). The CDR3 DNA is TGTGCCTGGAGCTCGGGACGTCGTCTTGGGATCGAAGCTTTCTTT. Protein product: CAWSSGRRLGIEAFF.

This clonotype was detected ten times or more. The chain recombines TRBV2 with TRBJ1-5; D perhaps matches TRBD1 (5 bases). CDR3 length: 13 residues. V was clipped by 8 bases and J by 6 bases, with 14 bases between them. Germline V CDR1 and CDR2: SNHLY, FYNNEI. The CDR3 DNA reads as TGTGCCAGCGGGGGGGGGGTTGTTCAGCCCCAGCATTTT. Translated, it gives CASGGGVVQPQHF.

This clonotype was detected a few times. As DNA, the CDR3 is TGTGCCAGCAGCCAAGGGCAGGGGAGTTTGTGGGGCTACACCTTC. The encoded protein is CASSQGQGSLWGYTF. This rearrangement joins TRBV3-1 to TRBJ1-2; perhaps TRBD1 as D (6 bases). The germline V gene has CDR1 LGHDT and CDR2 YNNKEL (reference sequence). The V end lost 1 base, the J end lost 8 bases, and 17 bases lay between the germline ends. The CDR3 totals 15 residues.

This chain uses TRBV25-1 with TRBJ1-6; no definite D call. V was pared by 4 bases and J by 9 bases, with 16 bases between. The CDR3 is 15 residues long. In germline, CDR1 is MGHDK, CDR2 SYGVNS. The CDR3 region is CASSVGSGSGSPLHF. CDR3 nucleotide sequence: TGTGCCAGCAGTGTCGGCTCGGGGTCGGGTTCACCCCTCCACTTT.

This clonotype was detected many times. CDR3 nucleotide sequence: TGTGCCAGCAGTGTTATATGGGGAAGTTATAATTCACCCCTCCACTTT. As protein: CASSVIWGSYNSPLHF. This chain uses TRBV6-4 with TRBJ1-6; D remains unclear. Germline V gene sequence: CDR1 MRHNA, CDR2 SNTAGT. The CDR3 contains 16 residues. V was trimmed by 4 bases and J by 4 bases, leaving 14 bases between them.

This clonotype was counted ten times or more. This chain joins TRBV7-9 and TRBJ1-1; D remains unclear. Germline V gene sequence: CDR1 SEHNR, CDR2 FQNEAQ (reference sequence). CDR3 length: 15 residues. V was clipped by 1 base and J by 4 bases, with 13 bases between them. In nucleotides, the CDR3 is TGTGCCAGCAGCTTAGTTAAGGGTTGGGTCACTGAAGCTTTCTTT. This translates into CASSLVKGWVTEAFF.

This clonotype was observed many times. This chain connects TRBV2 to TRBJ1-1, with 10 bases identical to TRBD1. From germline, CDR1 is SNHLY and CDR2 FYNNEI. The CDR3 totals 11 residues. Trimming at V came to 6 bases and at J to 11 bases, leaving 3 bases not matched to a gene. The CDR3 DNA reads as TGTGCCAGCAGCGACAGGGGGCCGGCTTTCTTT. It translates to CASSDRGPAFF.

A few counts support this clonotype. This chain links TRBV30 with TRBJ2-3, with TRBD2 matching over 10 bases. Germline V gives CDR1 GTSNPN, CDR2 SVGIG (reference sequence). This CDR3 is 14 amino acids long. V lost 2 bases and J lost 6; bases outside the gene matches: 5. The CDR3 sequence: CAWSRSGGADTQYF. CDR3 DNA: TGTGCCTGGAGTAGGAGCGGGGGGGCTGATACGCAGTATTTT.

This clonotype was observed many times. The chain is built from TRBV5-5 and TRBJ1-4, with 7 bases that match TRBD1. Trimming took 3 bases from V and 8 from J; bases not matched to a gene: 7. This CDR3 is built from 14 residues. Germline assignment: CDR1 SGHKS and CDR2 YYEKEE (reference sequence). The CDR3 spells CASSSRTGMEKLFF. The CDR3 DNA follows: TGTGCCAGCAGCTCAAGGACAGGCATGGAAAAACTGTTTTTT.

This clonotype has at least ten counts. This rearrangement joins TRBV19 to TRBJ1-5, with D unresolved. Trimming pared 9 bases from V and 3 bases from J, leaving 24 bases between. CDR3 length: 17 amino acids. CDR1 and CDR2 from the germline V gene are LNHDA and SQIVND (reference sequence). The CDR3 reads CASKRKNLFADNQPQHF. The CDR3 nucleotides read TGTGCCAGCAAAAGAAAGAACCTGTTCGCAGACAATCAGCCCCAGCATTTT.

The rearrangement uses TRBV6-1 and TRBJ2-5, with 7 nucleotides matching TRBD1. The CDR3 is made up of 12 amino acids. CDR1 MNHNS and CDR2 SASEGT come from the germline V gene. The CDR3 here is CAVGQGVETQYF. In DNA, the CDR3 is TGTGCGGTGGGGCAGGGGGTTGAGACCCAGTACTTC.

This chain links TRBV19 with TRBJ2-3; the match to TRBD2 covers 8 bases. With V trimmed by 7 bases and J by 2 bases, 2 bases remained unmatched. This CDR3 spans 13 amino acids. Germline V lookup: CDR1 LNHDA, CDR2 SQIVND (reference sequence). Written as DNA, the CDR3 is TGTGCCAGTAACGGGAGGGACACAGATACGCAGTATTTT. Amino acid sequence: CASNGRDTDTQYF.